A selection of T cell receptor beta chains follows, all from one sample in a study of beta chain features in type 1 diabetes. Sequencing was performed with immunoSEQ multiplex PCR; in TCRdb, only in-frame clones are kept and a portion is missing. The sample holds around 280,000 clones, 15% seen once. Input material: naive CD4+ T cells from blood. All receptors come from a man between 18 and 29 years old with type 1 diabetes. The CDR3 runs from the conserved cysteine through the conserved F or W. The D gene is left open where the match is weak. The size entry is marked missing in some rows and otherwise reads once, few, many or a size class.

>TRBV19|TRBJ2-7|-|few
CASNAGGEEQYF
TGTGCCAGTAATGCCGGAGGAGAAGAGCAGTACTTC
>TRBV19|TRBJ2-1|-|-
CASSMHSPNTYNEQFF
TGTGCCAGTAGTATGCACAGCCCCAATACCTACAATGAGCAGTTCTTC
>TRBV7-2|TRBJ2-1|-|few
CASSPGLPGRDEQFF
TGTGCCAGCAGCCCCGGGCTTCCAGGGCGTGATGAGCAGTTCTTC
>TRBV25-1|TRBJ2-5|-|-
CASSDWGAQYF
TGTGCCAGCAGTGATTGGGGCGCCCAGTACTTC
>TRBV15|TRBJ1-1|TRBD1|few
CATSRDGWGQLNTEAFF
TGTGCCACCAGCAGAGATGGATGGGGACAGCTGAACACTGAAGCTTTCTTT
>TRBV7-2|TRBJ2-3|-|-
CASSRDTDTQYF
TGTGCCAGCAGCCGGGACACAGATACGCAGTATTTT
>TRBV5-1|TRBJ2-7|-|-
CASSLLEGREKQYF
TGCGCCAGCAGCTTGTTGGAGGGCAGGGAAAAGCAGTACTTC
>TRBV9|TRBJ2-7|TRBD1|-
CASSVGNYRGHSYEQYF
TGTGCCAGCAGCGTTGGGAATTACAGGGGTCACTCCTACGAGCAGTACTTC
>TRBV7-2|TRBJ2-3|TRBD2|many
CASSSRTRPTQYF
TGTGCCAGCAGCTCAAGGACTAGGCCCACGCAGTATTTT
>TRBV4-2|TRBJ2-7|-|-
CASSQDIWSGVEYEQYF
TGTGCCAGCAGCCAAGATATTTGGTCAGGGGTAGAATACGAGCAGTACTTC
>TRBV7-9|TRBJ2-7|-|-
CASSPLGSYEQYF
TGTGCCAGCAGCCCCCTCGGTTCCTACGAGCAGTACTTC
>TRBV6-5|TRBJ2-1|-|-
CASSYLGVQYNEQFF
TGTGCCAGCAGTTACTTAGGGGTTCAGTACAATGAGCAGTTCTTC
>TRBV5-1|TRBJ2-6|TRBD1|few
CASSLLRGIDRGSNSGANVLTF
TGCGCCAGCAGCTTGTTGAGGGGGATCGACAGGGGGTCTAATTCTGGGGCCAACGTCCTGACTTTC
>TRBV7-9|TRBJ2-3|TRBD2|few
CASRWGLAGTTDTQYF
TGTGCCAGCAGATGGGGACTAGCGGGGACCACAGATACGCAGTATTTT
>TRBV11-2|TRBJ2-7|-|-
CASSFSDGGYEQYF
TGTGCCAGCAGCTTCAGTGACGGAGGATACGAGCAGTACTTC
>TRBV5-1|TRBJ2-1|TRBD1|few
CASSLGSRQGGEQFF
TGCGCCAGCAGCTTGGGGTCCCGACAGGGTGGTGAGCAGTTCTTC
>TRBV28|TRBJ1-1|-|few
CASSPQGHLNTEAFF
TGTGCCAGCAGTCCTCAGGGACATCTGAACACTGAAGCTTTCTTT
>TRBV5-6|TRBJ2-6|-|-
CASSPRSGAGANVLTF
TGTGCCAGCAGCCCCAGGTCGGGGGCTGGGGCCAACGTCCTGACTTTC
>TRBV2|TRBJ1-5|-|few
CASSSGNSNQPQHF
TGTGCCAGCAGTTCGGGGAATAGCAATCAGCCCCAGCATTTT
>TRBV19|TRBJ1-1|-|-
CASQSWGGERNTEAFF
TGTGCCAGTCAGTCCTGGGGGGGGGAAAGGAACACTGAAGCTTTCTTT
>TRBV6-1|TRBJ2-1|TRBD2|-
CASSVGLADYNEQFF
TGTGCCAGCAGCGTGGGACTAGCGGACTACAATGAGCAGTTCTTC
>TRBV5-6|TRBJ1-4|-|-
CASSLGQTNEKLFF
TGTGCCAGCAGCTTGGGACAGACTAATGAAAAACTGTTTTTT
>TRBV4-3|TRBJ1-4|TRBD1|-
CASSQDPGTGGEKLFF
TGCGCCAGCAGCCAAGATCCCGGGACAGGCGGTGAAAAACTGTTTTTT
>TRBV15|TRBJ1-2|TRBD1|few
CATSRTGGKTF
TGTGCCACCAGCCGAACAGGGGGTAAAACCTTC
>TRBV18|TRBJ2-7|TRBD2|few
CASSPAGRDYYEQYF
TGTGCCAGCTCACCCGCGGGACGGGACTACTACGAGCAGTACTTC
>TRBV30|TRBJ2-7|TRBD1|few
CASTGVQYEQYF
TGTGCCTCAACAGGGGTCCAATACGAGCAGTACTTC
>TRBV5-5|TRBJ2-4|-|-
CASSKGRGGFVSIQYF
TGTGCCAGCAGCAAGGGAAGGGGGGGATTTGTGAGCATTCAGTACTTC
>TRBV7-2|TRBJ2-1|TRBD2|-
CASSPPGLAGGNEQFF
TGTGCCAGCAGCCCCCCGGGACTAGCGGGGGGCAATGAGCAGTTCTTC
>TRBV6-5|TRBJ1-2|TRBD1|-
CASSYMAGGKDGYTF
TGTGCCAGCAGTTACATGGCAGGGGGCAAGGATGGCTACACCTTC
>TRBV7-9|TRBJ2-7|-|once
CASSLVAGTYEQYF
TGTGCCAGCAGCTTAGTGGCAGGAACCTACGAGCAGTACTTC
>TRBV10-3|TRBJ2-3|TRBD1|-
CAMNRGITDTQYF
TGTGCCATGAACAGGGGGATCACAGATACGCAGTATTTT
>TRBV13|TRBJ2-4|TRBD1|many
CASSSGQGLGNIQYF
TGTGCCAGCAGCTCGGGACAGGGGCTGGGTAACATTCAGTACTTC
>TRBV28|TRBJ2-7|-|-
CASNGILEQYF
TGTGCCAGCAACGGGATCCTCGAGCAGTACTTC
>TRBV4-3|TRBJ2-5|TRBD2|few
CASSQESPGGGGTQYF
TGCGCCAGCAGCCAAGAAAGCCCCGGGGGGGGTGGGACCCAGTACTTC
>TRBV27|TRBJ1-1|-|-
CASSFSRGTEAFF
TGTGCCAGCAGTTTCTCACGGGGCACTGAAGCTTTCTTT
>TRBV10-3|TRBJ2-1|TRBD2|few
CAISEAGVSYNEQFF
TGTGCCATCAGTGAAGCGGGAGTCTCCTACAATGAGCAGTTCTTC
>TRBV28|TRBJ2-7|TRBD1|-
CASRQGASSYEQYF
TGTGCCAGCAGGCAGGGGGCCTCGTCCTACGAGCAGTACTTC
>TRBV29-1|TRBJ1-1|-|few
CSAALQDTEAFF
TGCAGCGCCGCACTCCAAGACACTGAAGCTTTCTTT
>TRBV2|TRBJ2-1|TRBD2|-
CASLGLAGGKSYNEQFF
TGTGCCAGCTTGGGTCTAGCGGGGGGGAAATCCTACAATGAGCAGTTCTTC
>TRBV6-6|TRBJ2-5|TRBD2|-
CASNGGGQETQYF
TGTGCCAGTAACGGCGGGGGGCAAGAGACCCAGTACTTC
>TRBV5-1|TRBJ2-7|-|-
CASSSFGTRGGYYEQYF
TGCGCCAGCAGCTCGTTCGGGACAAGGGGGGGATACTACGAGCAGTACTTC
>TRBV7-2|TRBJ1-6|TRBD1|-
CASRPRDRGRNSPLHF
TGTGCCAGCAGACCCCGGGACAGGGGGCGCAATTCACCCCTCCACTTT
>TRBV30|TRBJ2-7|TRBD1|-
CAWSADRDSYEQYF
TGTGCCTGGAGTGCGGACAGGGACTCCTACGAGCAGTACTTC
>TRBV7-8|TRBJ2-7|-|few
CASSLARLPPYEQYF
TGTGCCAGCAGCTTAGCGCGGCTTCCTCCCTACGAGCAGTACTTC
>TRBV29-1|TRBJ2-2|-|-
CSVLSGYTGELFF
TGCAGCGTCCTTAGCGGATACACCGGGGAGCTGTTTTTT
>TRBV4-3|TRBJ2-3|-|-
CASSQDGPDTQYF
TGCGCCAGCAGCCAAGATGGCCCTGATACGCAGTATTTT
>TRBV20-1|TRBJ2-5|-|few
CSEGAQETQYF
TGCAGTGAGGGAGCCCAAGAGACCCAGTACTTC
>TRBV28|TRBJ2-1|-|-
CASSPDFNEQFF
TGTGCCAGCAGTCCTGACTTCAATGAGCAGTTCTTC
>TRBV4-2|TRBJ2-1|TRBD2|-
CASSQETSGFGEQFF
TGTGCCAGCAGCCAAGAGACTAGCGGGTTCGGTGAGCAGTTCTTC
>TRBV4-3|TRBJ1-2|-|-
CASSQEVGPDLYGYTF
TGCGCCAGCAGCCAAGAAGTTGGGCCCGACCTCTATGGCTACACCTTC
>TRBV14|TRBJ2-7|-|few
CASSRWGGEQYF
TGTGCCAGCAGCCGTTGGGGAGGCGAGCAGTACTTC
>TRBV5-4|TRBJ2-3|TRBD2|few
CASSFRLAGGSDTQYF
TGTGCCAGCAGCTTTAGACTAGCGGGAGGGTCAGATACGCAGTATTTT
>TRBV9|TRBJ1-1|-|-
CASSVGVALHTEAFF
TGTGCCAGCAGCGTAGGGGTAGCACTTCACACTGAAGCTTTCTTT
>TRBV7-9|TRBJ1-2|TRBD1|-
CASRGQGNYGYTF
TGTGCCAGTCGCGGACAGGGTAACTATGGCTACACCTTC
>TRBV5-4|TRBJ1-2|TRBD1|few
CASSPRGTGIGYTF
TGTGCCAGCAGCCCGAGGGGGACAGGGATCGGCTACACCTTC